This record covers a single T cell receptor beta chain. The identical CDR3 is also encoded by other nucleotide sequences in the sample. The data were produced by immunoSEQ multiplex PCR, yet TCRdb's version contains in-frame clones alone and is incomplete. The sample records around 440,000 clones, more than 70% being singletons. Trimming at V came to 6 bases and at J to 2 bases, leaving 2 bases not matched to a gene. Germline values: CDR1 MNHEY, CDR2 SVGAGI. The CDR3 runs to 14 residues. This entry comes from a study of blood T cell repertoires in COVID-19. The TCR sequence derives from a woman in her forties or fifties with COVID-19, enrolled during active disease. The chain has TRBV6-5 and TRBJ1-1; 11 bases fit TRBD1. The sequenced sample consisted of peripheral blood. CDR3 sequence reads: CASSRTGGNTEAFF. DNA of the CDR3: TGTGCCAGCAGCCGGACAGGGGGCAACACTGAAGCTTTCTTT.